Sequencing of this T cell receptor (beta chain) was carried out in a study of CXCR3-negative and CXCR3-positive naive CD8 T cells. Study findings and constraints: Memory CD8+ cells showed much lower diversity, while both naive subsets were comparably high. Fresh PBMCs served for most assays, and CXCR3 expression fell partially after cryopreservation. The TRB CDR3s that CXCR3-positive naive cells carried were more hydrophobic than those of CXCR3-negative naive cells. Similar TRBV-TRBJ gene usage was seen in naive CXCR3-negative and CXCR3-positive cells, but not in memory cells.

Points on this clonotype: Its target is unknown.

The libraries of TRB cDNA were constructed through 5' RACE using UMI labels. TCRdb reworked the 5' RACE reads into one entry per CDR3 protein, no DNA. Seen in this sample are some 47,000 distinct CDR3 sequences; the ten most common clones hold over 0.45%. CD45RO-CCR7+CD27+CD95- defined naive CD8+ T cells. Germline-derived CDR1 and CDR2 are SGDLS and YYNGEE. The CDR3 extends over 16 amino acids. Specimen: naive CXCR3+ CD8+ T cells from blood. Subset described: CD45RO-CCR7+CD27+CD95- naive CD8+ T cells expressing CXCR3 (TNR3+). The TCR comes from a human donor in good health. Some clones in this sample may be carry-over from other donors' samples. V usage is TRBV9 and J usage is TRBJ1-6. The CDR3 sequence: CASSAADGIYNSPLHF.